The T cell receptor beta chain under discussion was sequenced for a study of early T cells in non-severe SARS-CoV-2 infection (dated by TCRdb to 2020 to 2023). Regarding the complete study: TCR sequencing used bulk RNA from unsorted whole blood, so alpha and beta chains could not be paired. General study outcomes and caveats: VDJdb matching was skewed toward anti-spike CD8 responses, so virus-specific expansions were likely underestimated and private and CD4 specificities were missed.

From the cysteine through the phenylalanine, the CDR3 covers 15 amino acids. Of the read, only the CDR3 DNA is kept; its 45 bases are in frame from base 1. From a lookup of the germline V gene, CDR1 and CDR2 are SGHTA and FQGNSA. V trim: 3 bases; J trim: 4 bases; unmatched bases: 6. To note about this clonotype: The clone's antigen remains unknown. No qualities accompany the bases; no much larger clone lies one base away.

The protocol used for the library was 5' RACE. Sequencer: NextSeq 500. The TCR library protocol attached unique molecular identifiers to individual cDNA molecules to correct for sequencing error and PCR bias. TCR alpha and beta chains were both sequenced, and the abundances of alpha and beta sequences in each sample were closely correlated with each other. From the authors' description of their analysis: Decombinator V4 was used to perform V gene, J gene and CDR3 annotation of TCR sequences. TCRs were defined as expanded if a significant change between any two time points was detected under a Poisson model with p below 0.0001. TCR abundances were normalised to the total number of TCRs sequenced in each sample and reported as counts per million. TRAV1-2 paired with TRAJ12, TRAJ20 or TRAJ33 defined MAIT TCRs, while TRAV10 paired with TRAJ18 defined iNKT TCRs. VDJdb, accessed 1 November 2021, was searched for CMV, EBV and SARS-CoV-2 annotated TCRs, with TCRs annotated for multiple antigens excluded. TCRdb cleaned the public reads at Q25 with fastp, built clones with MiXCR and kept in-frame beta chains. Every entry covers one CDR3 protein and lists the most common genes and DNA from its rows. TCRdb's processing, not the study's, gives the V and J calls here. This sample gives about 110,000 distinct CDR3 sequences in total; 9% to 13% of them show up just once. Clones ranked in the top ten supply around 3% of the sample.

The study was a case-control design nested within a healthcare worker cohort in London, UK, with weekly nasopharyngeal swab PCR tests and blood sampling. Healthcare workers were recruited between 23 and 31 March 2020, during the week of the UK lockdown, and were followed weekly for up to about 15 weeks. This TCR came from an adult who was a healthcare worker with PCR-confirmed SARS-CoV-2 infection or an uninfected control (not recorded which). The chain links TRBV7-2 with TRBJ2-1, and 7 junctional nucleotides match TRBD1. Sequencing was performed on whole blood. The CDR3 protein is CASSFDRVVYNEQFF. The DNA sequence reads TGTGCCAGCAGCTTCGACAGGGTTGTTTACAATGAGCAGTTCTTC.